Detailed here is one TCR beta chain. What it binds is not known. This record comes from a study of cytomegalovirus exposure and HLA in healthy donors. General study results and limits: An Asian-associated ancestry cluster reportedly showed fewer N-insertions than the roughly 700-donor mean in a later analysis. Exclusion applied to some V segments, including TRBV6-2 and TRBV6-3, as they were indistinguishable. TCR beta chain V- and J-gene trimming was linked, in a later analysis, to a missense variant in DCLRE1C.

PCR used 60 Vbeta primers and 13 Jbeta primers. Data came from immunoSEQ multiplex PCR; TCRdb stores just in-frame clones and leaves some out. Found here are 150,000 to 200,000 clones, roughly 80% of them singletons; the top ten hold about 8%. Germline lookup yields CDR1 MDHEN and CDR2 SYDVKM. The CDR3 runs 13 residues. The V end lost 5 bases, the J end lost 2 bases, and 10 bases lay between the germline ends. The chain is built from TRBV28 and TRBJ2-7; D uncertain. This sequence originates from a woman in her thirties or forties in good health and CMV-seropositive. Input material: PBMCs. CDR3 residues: CASSPIAPYEQYF. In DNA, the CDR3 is TGTGCCAGCAGTCCTATTGCACCCTACGAGCAGTACTTC.